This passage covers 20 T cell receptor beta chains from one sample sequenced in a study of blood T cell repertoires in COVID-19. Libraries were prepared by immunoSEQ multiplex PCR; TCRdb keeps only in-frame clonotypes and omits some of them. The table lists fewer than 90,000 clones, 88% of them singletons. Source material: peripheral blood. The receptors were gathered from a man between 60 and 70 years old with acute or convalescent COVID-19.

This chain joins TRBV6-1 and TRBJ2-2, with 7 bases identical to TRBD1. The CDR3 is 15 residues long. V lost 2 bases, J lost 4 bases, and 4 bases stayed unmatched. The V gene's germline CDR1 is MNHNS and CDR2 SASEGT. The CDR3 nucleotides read TGTGCCAGCAGTGAACGACAGGGTAGCACCGGGGAGCTGTTTTTT. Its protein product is CASSERQGSTGELFF.

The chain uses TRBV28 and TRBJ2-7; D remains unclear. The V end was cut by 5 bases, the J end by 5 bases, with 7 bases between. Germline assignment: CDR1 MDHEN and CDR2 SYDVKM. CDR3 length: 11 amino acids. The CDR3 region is CASSKSDEQYF. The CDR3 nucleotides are TGTGCCAGCAGTAAATCCGACGAGCAGTACTTC.

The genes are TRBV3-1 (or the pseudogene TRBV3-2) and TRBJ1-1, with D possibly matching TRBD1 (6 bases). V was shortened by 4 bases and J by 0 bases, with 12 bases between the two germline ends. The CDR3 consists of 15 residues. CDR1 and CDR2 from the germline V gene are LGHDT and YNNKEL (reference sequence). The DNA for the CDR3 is TGTGCCAGCAGCCGAAAGGGGGTTATGAACACTGAAGCTTTCTTT. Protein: CASSRKGVMNTEAFF.

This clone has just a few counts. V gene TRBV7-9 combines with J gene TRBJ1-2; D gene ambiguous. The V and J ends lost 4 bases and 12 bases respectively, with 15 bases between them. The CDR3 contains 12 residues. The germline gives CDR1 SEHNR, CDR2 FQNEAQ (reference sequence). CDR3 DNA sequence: TGTGCCAGCAGCTGGGAGCCCTCGAAGCACACCTTC. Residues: CASSWEPSKHTF.

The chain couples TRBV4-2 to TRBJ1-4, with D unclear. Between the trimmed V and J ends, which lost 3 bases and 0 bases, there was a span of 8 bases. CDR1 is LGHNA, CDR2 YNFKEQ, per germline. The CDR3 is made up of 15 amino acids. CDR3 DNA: TGTGCCAGCAGCCATACCATAGCAACTAATGAAAAACTGTTTTTT. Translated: CASSHTIATNEKLFF.

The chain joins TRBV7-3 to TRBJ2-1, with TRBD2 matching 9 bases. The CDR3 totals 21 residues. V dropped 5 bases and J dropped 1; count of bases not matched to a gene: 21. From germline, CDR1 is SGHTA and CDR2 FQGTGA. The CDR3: CASSRLGLAGKAMESYNEQFF. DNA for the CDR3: TGTGCCAGCAGCCGGCTTGGCCTAGCGGGAAAGGCTATGGAGTCCTACAATGAGCAGTTCTTC.

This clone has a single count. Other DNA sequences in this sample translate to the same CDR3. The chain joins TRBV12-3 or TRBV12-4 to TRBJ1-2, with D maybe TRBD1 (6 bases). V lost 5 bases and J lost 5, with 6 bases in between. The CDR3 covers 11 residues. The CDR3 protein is CASSTGYGYTF. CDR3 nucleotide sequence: TGTGCCAGCAGTACAGGGTATGGCTACACCTTC.

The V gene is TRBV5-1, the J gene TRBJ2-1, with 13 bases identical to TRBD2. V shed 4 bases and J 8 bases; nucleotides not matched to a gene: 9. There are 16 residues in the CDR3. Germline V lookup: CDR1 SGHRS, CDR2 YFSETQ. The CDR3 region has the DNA TGCGCCAGCAGCCTTGCGACTAGCGGGGGGTCATATGAGCAGTTCTTC. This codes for CASSLATSGGSYEQFF. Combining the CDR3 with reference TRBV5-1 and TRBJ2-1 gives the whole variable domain KAGVTQTPRYLIKTRGQQVTLSCSPISGHRSVSWYQQTPGQGLQFLFEYFSETQRNKGNFPGRFSGRQFSNSRSEMNVSTLELGDSALYLCASSLATSGGSYEQFFGPGTRLTVL.

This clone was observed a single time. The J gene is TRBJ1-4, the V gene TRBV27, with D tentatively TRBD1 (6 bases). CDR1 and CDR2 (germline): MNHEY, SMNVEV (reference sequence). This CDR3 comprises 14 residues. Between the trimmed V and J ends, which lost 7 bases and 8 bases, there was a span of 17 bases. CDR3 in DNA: TGTGCCAGCACCCAACGGGGGGCGGGAGAAAAACTGTTTTTT. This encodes CASTQRGAGEKLFF.

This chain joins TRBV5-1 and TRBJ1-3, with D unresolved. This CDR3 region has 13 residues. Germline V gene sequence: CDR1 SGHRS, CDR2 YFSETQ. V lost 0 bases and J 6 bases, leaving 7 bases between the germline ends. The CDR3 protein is CASSLDQANTIYF. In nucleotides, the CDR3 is TGCGCCAGCAGCTTGGACCAAGCAAACACCATATATTTT.

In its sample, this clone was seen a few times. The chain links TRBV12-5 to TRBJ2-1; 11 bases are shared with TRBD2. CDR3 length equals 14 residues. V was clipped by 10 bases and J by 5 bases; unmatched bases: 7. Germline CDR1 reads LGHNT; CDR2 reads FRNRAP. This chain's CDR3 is CATSQGLADNEQFF. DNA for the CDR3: TGTGCTACATCACAGGGACTAGCGGACAATGAGCAGTTCTTC.

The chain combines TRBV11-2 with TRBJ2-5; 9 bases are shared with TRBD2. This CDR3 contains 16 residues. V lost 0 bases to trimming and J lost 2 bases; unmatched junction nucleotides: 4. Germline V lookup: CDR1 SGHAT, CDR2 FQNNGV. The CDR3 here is CASSLDRAGGQETQYF. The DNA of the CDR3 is TGTGCCAGCAGCTTAGATCGAGCGGGGGGTCAAGAGACCCAGTACTTC.

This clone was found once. CDR3 DNA sequence: TGTGCCAGCAGCTGGGGGACTAGCGGGAGGGCCTCAGAGACCCAGTACTTC. As protein: CASSWGTSGRASETQYF. The chain recombines TRBV7-9 with TRBJ2-5; 16 bases line up with TRBD2. Germline values: CDR1 SEHNR, CDR2 FQNEAQ (reference sequence). The CDR3 consists of 17 residues. Trimming at V came to 4 bases and at J to 4 bases, leaving 6 bases not matched to a gene.

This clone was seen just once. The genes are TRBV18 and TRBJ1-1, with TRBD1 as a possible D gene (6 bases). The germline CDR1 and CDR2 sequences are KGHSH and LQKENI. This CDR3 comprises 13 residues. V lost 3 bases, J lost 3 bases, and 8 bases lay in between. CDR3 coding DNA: TGTGCCAGCTCACCGAACAGGGACACTGAAGCTTTCTTT. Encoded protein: CASSPNRDTEAFF.

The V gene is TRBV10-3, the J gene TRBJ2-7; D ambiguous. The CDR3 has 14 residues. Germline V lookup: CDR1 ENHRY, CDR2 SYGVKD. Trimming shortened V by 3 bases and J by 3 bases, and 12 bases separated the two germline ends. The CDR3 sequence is CAISDSRLNYEQYF. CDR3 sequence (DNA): TGTGCCATCAGTGATTCCAGACTGAACTACGAGCAGTACTTC.

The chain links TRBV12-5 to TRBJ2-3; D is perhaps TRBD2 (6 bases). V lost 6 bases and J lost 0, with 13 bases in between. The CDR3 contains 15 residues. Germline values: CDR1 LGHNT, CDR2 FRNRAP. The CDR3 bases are TGTGCTAGTGGGTCCCCCAGCGGGAGCACAGATACGCAGTATTTT. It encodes CASGSPSGSTDTQYF.

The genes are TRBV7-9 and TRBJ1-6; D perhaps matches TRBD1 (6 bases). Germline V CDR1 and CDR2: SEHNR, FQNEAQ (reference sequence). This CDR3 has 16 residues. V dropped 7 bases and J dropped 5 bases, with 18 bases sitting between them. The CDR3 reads CASTASGAGDNSPLHF. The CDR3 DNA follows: TGTGCCAGCACGGCATCAGGGGCGGGCGATAATTCACCCCTCCACTTT.

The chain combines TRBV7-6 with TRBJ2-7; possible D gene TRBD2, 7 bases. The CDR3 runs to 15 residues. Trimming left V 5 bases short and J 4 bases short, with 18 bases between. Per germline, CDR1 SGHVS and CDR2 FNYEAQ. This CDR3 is CASSPSWRGRYEQYF. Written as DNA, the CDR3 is TGTGCCAGCAGCCCCTCTTGGCGGGGGCGGTACGAGCAGTACTTC.

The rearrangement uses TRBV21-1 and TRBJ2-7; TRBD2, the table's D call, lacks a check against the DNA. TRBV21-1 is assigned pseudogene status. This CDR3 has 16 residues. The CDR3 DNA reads TGTGCCAGCAGCAAGGGGACTCTGAGAAAGAAATACGAGCAGTACTTC. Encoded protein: CASSKGTLRKKYEQYF.

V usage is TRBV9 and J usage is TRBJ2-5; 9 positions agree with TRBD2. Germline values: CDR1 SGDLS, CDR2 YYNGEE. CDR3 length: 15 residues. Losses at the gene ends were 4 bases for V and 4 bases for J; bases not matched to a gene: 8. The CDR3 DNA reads TGTGCCAGCAGCCCAAGACTAGCGGAGGGAGAGACCCAGTACTTC. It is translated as CASSPRLAEGETQYF.